This T cell receptor (beta chain) was sequenced for a study of CD8 T cells in Susac syndrome. Overall study findings and caveats: The CD4+ T cell repertoires of Susac syndrome were found to show no clonal expansion.

TEMRA cells were enriched by FACS, while CD8+ and CD4+ T cells were obtained through a negative isolation that was performed magnetically. After extraction with the RNeasy kit, roughly 0.45 to 1 ug of the RNA was reverse transcribed using random hexamers. TCRdb itself ran the immunoSEQ multiplex PCR reads through MiXCR, one entry per CDR3 protein. The sample contains 200,000 to 300,000 distinct CDR3 sequences, almost 97% of which appear only once. Details on this clonotype: Its antigen is not identified.

This CDR3 is 13 amino acids long. Trimming pared 2 bases from V and 13 bases from J, leaving 18 bases between. Germline V gene data show CDR1 as SGHRS and CDR2 as YFSETQ. The TCR originated in a human donor with Susac syndrome. The material sequenced was CD4+ T cells from PBMCs. V and J are TRBV5-1 and TRBJ2-5, with a possible D match to TRBD1 (7 bases). The CDR3 nucleotides are TGCGCCAGCAGCTTATTTCCGCAGGGGGGAGGGTACTTC. Residues: CASSLFPQGGGYF.